Listed here are 22 T cell receptor beta chains from one sample, sequenced in a study of blood T cell repertoires in COVID-19. The repertoire was sequenced with immunoSEQ multiplex PCR; TCRdb's copy has only in-frame clones and lacks some. The sample holds 400,000 to 500,000 clones, over 75% seen once. Sequenced input: PBMCs or T cells enriched from blood (not recorded which). The receptors stem from a woman under 30 who had been exposed to COVID-19.

This clone came up once. The gene calls are TRBV6-4 and TRBJ2-5; D possibly corresponds to TRBD1 (6 bases). Per the germline V gene, CDR1 is MRHNA and CDR2 is SNTAGT. V was cut by 2 bases and J by 3 bases, with 19 bases left in between. This CDR3 has 17 amino acids. The CDR3 loop is CASSDAWRQAREETQYF. For the CDR3, the DNA is TGTGCCAGCAGTGACGCGTGGCGACAGGCGAGAGAAGAGACCCAGTACTTC.

The chain links TRBV18 to TRBJ1-1; no definite D call. V dropped 2 bases and J dropped 4 bases, with 14 bases sitting between them. The CDR3 sequence is 15 residues long. The germline V gene encodes CDR1 KGHSH and CDR2 LQKENI. CDR3: CASSPVTLAGTEAFF. DNA of the CDR3: TGTGCCAGCTCACCAGTAACCTTGGCGGGCACTGAAGCTTTCTTT.

The CDR3 DNA is TGTGCCACACGGGACAGGGGGGACGAGCAGTACTTC. It specifies CATRDRGDEQYF. The gene calls are TRBV11-2 and TRBJ2-7, with 11 bases aligning to TRBD1. V trimming: 10 bases; J trimming: 5 bases; junction bases outside the gene matches: 4. The CDR3 is 12 residues long. Germline V gene sequence: CDR1 SGHAT, CDR2 FQNNGV.

This clone was observed a few times. V gene TRBV2 combines with J gene TRBJ1-1; possible D gene TRBD1, 6 bases. This CDR3 region has 13 residues. CDR1 SNHLY and CDR2 FYNNEI come from the germline V gene. V dropped 6 bases and J dropped 0 bases, with 8 bases sitting between them. CDR3 in amino acids: CASRGQLNTEAFF. The CDR3, as DNA: TGTGCCAGCAGAGGACAGCTGAACACTGAAGCTTTCTTT.

The V call is TRBV14, the J call TRBJ1-6; 9 nucleotides match TRBD1. J lost 7 bases, V lost 5 bases, and 9 bases had no gene match. Germline CDR1 is SGHDN and CDR2 is FVKESK. This CDR3 has 16 residues. CDR3 sequence: CASSSHRGPWNSPLHF. DNA of the CDR3: TGTGCCAGCAGCTCCCACAGGGGGCCGTGGAATTCACCCCTCCACTTT.

This clone was picked up one time. This rearrangement joins TRBV5-1 to TRBJ2-2; a weak D match, TRBD2 (5 bases). There are 16 residues in the CDR3. V was cut by 0 bases and J by 5 bases, with 14 bases left in between. Germline-derived CDR1 and CDR2 are SGHRS and YFSETQ. CDR3 loop: CASSLGPATRTGELFF. CDR3 DNA sequence: TGCGCCAGCAGCTTGGGGCCAGCCACTAGGACCGGGGAGCTGTTTTTT.

The V gene is TRBV7-8, the J gene TRBJ1-1; weak D call: TRBD1 (6 bases). Trimming removed 4 bases from V and 5 bases from J, with 23 bases in between. The CDR3 is 17 amino acids. Germline CDR1 is SGHVS and CDR2 is FQNEAQ. The CDR3 region has the DNA TGTGCCAGCAGCTCACCGATGGGGGAGGGGGAATGGACTGAAGCTTTCTTT. Translation gives CASSSPMGEGEWTEAFF.

The chain recombines TRBV28 with TRBJ2-4, with D possibly TRBD2 on 6 matching bases. Trimming took 3 bases from V and 0 from J, leaving 9 bases between them. The CDR3 totals 15 residues. The V gene's germline CDR1 is MDHEN and CDR2 SYDVKM. DNA for the CDR3: TGTGCCAGCAGTTTGAGCGGGCTAGCCAAAAACATTCAGTACTTC. It translates to CASSLSGLAKNIQYF.

J is TRBJ1-4 and V is TRBV4-3; 8 bases match TRBD1. CDR3 size: 14 residues. Germline V CDR1 and CDR2: LGHNA, YSLEER. V was pared by 8 bases and J by 7 bases, with 9 bases of the junction left unmatched. Here the CDR3 DNA reads TGCGCCAGCGGGGGGGGGACAGGAGCTGAAAAACTGTTTTTT. This translates into CASGGGTGAEKLFF.

This chain uses TRBV29-1 with TRBJ1-1; D might be TRBD1 (5 bases). V lost 7 bases to trimming and J lost 3 bases, with 18 bases between them. Germline V gene lookup returns CDR1 SQVTM and CDR2 ANQGSEA. The length of the CDR3 is 14 residues. The CDR3 DNA follows: TGCAGCGCCCGTTCTTGGGGAGGGGACACTGAAGCTTTCTTT. This sequence encodes CSARSWGGDTEAFF.

The count of this clone is one. This chain links TRBV2 with TRBJ2-7, with 9 bases identical to TRBD1. Trimming at V came to 10 bases and at J to 1 base, leaving 11 bases not matched to a gene. Germline loops: CDR1 SNHLY, CDR2 FYNNEI. CDR3 length: 15 residues. DNA of the CDR3: TGTGCCATATCCGGGACAGGGAGTTGGTCCTACGAGCAGTACTTC. Amino acids: CAISGTGSWSYEQYF. The full variable domain, its missing parts supplied by reference TRBV2 and TRBJ2-7, is EPEVTQTPSHQVTQMGQEVILRCVPISNHLYFYWYRQILGQKVEFLVSFYNNEISEKSEIFDDQFSVERPDGSNFTLKIRSTKLEDSAMYFCAISGTGSWSYEQYFGPGTRLTVT.

This clone was seen just once. The V call is TRBV12-3 or TRBV12-4, the J call TRBJ1-2, with D hard to call. V dropped 6 bases and J dropped 4 bases, with 6 bases sitting between them. The CDR3 has 11 residues. The CDR3 DNA is TGTGCCAGCAGGGGCCCCTATGGCTACACCTTC. Protein: CASRGPYGYTF.

This chain joins TRBV28 and TRBJ1-4; TRBD1 matches 7 bases. This CDR3 spans 13 amino acids. With 7 bases clipped from V and 12 bases from J, the junction kept 11 bases outside the gene matches. Germline loops: CDR1 MDHEN, CDR2 SYDVKM. The CDR3 reads CASTQVRGQELFF. In nucleotides, the CDR3 is TGTGCCAGCACCCAAGTTAGGGGGCAGGAACTGTTTTTT.

The V gene is TRBV5-1, the J gene TRBJ2-2, with D perhaps TRBD1 (6 bases). Germline V CDR1 and CDR2: SGHRS, YFSETQ. Trimming pared 3 bases from V and 5 bases from J, leaving 14 bases between. The CDR3 totals 15 residues. DNA of the CDR3: TGCGCCAGCAGCTCGCCGACAGGAGGTACCGGGGAGCTGTTTTTT. This codes for CASSSPTGGTGELFF. The full variable domain, rest sourced from reference TRBV5-1 and TRBJ2-2, is KAGVTQTPRYLIKTRGQQVTLSCSPISGHRSVSWYQQTPGQGLQFLFEYFSETQRNKGNFPGRFSGRQFSNSRSEMNVSTLELGDSALYLCASSSPTGGTGELFFGEGSRLTVL.

V gene TRBV7-9 combines with J gene TRBJ2-6; D gene unclear. Deletions cut 5 bases from V and 6 bases from J, with 11 bases between. Germline V gene sequence: CDR1 SEHNR, CDR2 FQNEAQ (reference sequence). The CDR3 spans 14 residues. As DNA, the CDR3 is TGTGCCAGCAGCCAATTGGCAAAGGCCAACGTCCTGACTTTC. It codes for CASSQLAKANVLTF.

The gene calls are TRBV7-3 and TRBJ2-5, with 10 nucleotides matching TRBD2. V shed 5 bases, J shed 0 bases, and the junction held 3 bases outside the gene matches. Germline CDR1 SGHTA, CDR2 FQGTGA. This CDR3 has 15 residues. This CDR3 reads CASSDSGGYQETQYF. The DNA for the CDR3 is TGTGCCAGCAGCGATAGCGGGGGGTACCAAGAGACCCAGTACTTC.

Here the CDR3 DNA reads TGCGCCAGCAGCAGACTAGCGAGCACAGATACGCAGTATTTT. Encoded protein: CASSRLASTDTQYF. The gene calls are TRBV5-1 and TRBJ2-3; TRBD2 agrees at 8 bases. CDR3 length equals 14 residues. The V gene end was trimmed by 4 bases and the J gene end by 0 bases; junction bases not matched to a gene: 1. Germline-derived CDR1 and CDR2 are SGHRS and YFSETQ.

The chain uses TRBV5-1 and TRBJ2-7, with D maybe TRBD2 (5 bases). The CDR3 consists of 14 residues. Trimming pared 2 bases from V and 1 base from J, leaving 10 bases between. Germline V lookup: CDR1 SGHRS, CDR2 YFSETQ. The CDR3 protein is CASSLSGSSYEQYF. CDR3 nucleotides: TGCGCCAGCAGCTTATCGGGGTCTTCCTACGAGCAGTACTTC. Based on the CDR3 plus reference TRBV5-1 and TRBJ2-7, the full variable domain is KAGVTQTPRYLIKTRGQQVTLSCSPISGHRSVSWYQQTPGQGLQFLFEYFSETQRNKGNFPGRFSGRQFSNSRSEMNVSTLELGDSALYLCASSLSGSSYEQYFGPGTRLTVT.

The chain is built from TRBV28 and TRBJ1-1; a weak D match, TRBD1 (5 bases). V was clipped by 6 bases and J by 6 bases, with 17 bases between them. The CDR3 consists of 14 residues. Germline CDR1 and CDR2: MDHEN and SYDVKM. CDR3: CASRQRQGMSEAFF. CDR3 bases: TGTGCCAGCAGACAACGGCAGGGTATGTCTGAAGCTTTCTTT.

This chain joins TRBV27 and TRBJ1-1; D is uncertain. This CDR3 comprises 14 residues. CDR1 is MNHEY and CDR2 is SMNVEV in the germline V gene (reference sequence). V was trimmed by 7 bases and J by 1 base, leaving 13 bases between them. CDR3 coding DNA: TGTGCCAGCACCCAGACACCCAGGAACACTGAAGCTTTCTTT. This translates into CASTQTPRNTEAFF.

The rearrangement links TRBV29-1 to TRBJ2-7; D might be TRBD1 (6 bases). Germline V lookup: CDR1 SQVTM, CDR2 ANQGSEA. Trimming pared 1 base from V and 2 bases from J, leaving 12 bases between. There are 14 residues in the CDR3. The DNA of the CDR3 is TGCAGCGTTGAAGCAGGAGACAGGACCTACGAGCAGTACTTC. Encoded protein: CSVEAGDRTYEQYF.

V and J are TRBV11-2 and TRBJ2-3; weak D call: TRBD2 (6 bases). This CDR3 has 15 residues. The V gene's germline CDR1 is SGHAT and CDR2 FQNNGV. V gave up 5 bases and J gave up 1 base, with 13 bases separating them. The CDR3 DNA follows: TGTGCCAGCAGCCCAGGACTAACCGGCACAGATACGCAGTATTTT. It specifies CASSPGLTGTDTQYF.